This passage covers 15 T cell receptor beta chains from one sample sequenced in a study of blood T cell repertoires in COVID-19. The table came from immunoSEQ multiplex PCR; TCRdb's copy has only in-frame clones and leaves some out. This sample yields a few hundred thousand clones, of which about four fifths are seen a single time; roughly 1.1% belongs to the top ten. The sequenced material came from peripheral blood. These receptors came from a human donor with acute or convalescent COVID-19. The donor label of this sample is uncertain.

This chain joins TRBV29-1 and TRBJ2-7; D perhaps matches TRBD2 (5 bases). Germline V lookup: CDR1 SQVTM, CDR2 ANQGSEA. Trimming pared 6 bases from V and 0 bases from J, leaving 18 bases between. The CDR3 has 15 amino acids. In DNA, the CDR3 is TGCAGCGTGGGAGAGGGCAGGCGATTCTCCTACGAGCAGTACTTC. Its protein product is CSVGEGRRFSYEQYF.

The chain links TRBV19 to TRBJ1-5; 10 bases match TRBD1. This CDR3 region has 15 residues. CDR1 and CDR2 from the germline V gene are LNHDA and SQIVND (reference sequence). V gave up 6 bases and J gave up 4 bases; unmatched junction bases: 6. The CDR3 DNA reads TGTGCCAGTAGGCCGCTGGACAGGGGGAATCAGCCCCAGCATTTT. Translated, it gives CASRPLDRGNQPQHF.

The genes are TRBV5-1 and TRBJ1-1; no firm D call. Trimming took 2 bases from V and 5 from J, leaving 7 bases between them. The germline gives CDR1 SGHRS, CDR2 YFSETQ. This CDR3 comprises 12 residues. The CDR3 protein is CASSFGPTEAFF. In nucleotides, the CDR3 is TGCGCCAGCAGCTTTGGGCCAACTGAAGCTTTCTTT.

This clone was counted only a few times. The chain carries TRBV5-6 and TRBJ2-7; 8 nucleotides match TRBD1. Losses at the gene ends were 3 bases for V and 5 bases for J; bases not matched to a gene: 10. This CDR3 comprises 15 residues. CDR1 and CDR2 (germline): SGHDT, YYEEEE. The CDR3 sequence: CASSYSRGRVDEQYF. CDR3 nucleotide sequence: TGTGCCAGCAGCTACTCCAGGGGGCGCGTCGACGAGCAGTACTTC.

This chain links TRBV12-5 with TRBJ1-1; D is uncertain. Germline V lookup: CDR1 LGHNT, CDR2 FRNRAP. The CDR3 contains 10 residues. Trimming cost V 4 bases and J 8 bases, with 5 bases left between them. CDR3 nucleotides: TGTGCTAGTGGTTCGCGAGAAGCTTTCTTT. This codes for CASGSREAFF.

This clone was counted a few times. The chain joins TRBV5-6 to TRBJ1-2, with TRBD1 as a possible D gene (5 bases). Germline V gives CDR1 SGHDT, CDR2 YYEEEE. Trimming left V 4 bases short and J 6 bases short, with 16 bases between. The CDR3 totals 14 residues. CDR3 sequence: CASSPRVSLDGYTF. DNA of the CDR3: TGTGCCAGCAGCCCCAGGGTGAGTTTGGATGGCTACACCTTC.

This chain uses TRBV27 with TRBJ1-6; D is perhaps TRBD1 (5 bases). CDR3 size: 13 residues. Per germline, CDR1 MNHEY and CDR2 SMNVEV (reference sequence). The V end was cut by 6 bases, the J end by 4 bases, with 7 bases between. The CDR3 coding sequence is TGTGCCAGCAGACGACAGTATAATTCACCCCTCCACTTT. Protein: CASRRQYNSPLHF.

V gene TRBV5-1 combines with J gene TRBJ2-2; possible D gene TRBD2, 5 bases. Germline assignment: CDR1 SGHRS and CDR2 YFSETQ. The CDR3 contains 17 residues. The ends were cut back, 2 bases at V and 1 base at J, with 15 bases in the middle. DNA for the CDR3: TGCGCCAGCAGCTTTGTGCACGGACTTTTGAACACCGGGGAGCTGTTTTTT. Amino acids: CASSFVHGLLNTGELFF.

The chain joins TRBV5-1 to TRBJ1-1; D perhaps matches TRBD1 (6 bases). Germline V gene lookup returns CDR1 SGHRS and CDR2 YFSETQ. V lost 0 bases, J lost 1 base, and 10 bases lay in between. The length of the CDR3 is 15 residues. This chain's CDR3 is CASSLAPQGNTEAFF. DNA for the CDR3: TGCGCCAGCAGCTTGGCCCCACAGGGGAACACTGAAGCTTTCTTT.

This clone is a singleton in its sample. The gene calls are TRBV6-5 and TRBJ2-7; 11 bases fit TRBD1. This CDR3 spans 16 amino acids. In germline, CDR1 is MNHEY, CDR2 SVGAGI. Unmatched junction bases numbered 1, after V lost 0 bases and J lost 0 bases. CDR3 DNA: TGTGCCAGCAGTTACTCGGGACAGGGGGTCTCCTACGAGCAGTACTTC. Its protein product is CASSYSGQGVSYEQYF.

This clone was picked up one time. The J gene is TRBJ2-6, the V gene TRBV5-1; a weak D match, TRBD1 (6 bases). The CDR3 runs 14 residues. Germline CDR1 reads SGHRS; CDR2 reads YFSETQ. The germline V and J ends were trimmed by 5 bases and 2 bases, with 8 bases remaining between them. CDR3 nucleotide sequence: TGCGCCAGCAGTGGGGGCGCTGGGGCCAACGTCCTGACTTTC. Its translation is CASSGGAGANVLTF.

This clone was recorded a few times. The CDR3: CASSVRLAGVDEQFF. The CDR3 coding sequence is TGTGCCAGCAGTGTACGACTAGCGGGAGTGGATGAGCAGTTCTTC. The gene calls are TRBV6-4 and TRBJ2-1, with 12 bases matching TRBD2. V lost 4 bases, J lost 8 bases, and 6 bases stayed unmatched. This CDR3 is 15 amino acids long. Germline V gives CDR1 MRHNA, CDR2 SNTAGT.

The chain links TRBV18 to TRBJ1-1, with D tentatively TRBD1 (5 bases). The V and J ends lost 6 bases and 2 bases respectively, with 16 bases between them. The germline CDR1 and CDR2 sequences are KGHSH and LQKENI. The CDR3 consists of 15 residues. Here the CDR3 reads CASSVTPRDNTEAFF. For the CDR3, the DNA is TGTGCCAGCTCGGTGACCCCCAGGGATAACACTGAAGCTTTCTTT.

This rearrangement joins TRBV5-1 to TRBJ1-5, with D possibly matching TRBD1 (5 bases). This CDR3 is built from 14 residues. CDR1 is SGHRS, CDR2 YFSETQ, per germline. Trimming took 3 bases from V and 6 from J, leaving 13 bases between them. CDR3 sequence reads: CASSSGGVGQPQHF. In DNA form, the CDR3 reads TGCGCCAGCAGCTCCGGAGGGGTCGGTCAGCCCCAGCATTTT.

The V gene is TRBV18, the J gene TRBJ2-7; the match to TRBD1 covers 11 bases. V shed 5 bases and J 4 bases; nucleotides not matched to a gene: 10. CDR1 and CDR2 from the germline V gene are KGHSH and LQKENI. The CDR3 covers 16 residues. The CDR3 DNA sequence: TGTGCCAGCTCATCGACTGCCGGGACAGGGGGGTACGAGCAGTACTTC. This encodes CASSSTAGTGGYEQYF.